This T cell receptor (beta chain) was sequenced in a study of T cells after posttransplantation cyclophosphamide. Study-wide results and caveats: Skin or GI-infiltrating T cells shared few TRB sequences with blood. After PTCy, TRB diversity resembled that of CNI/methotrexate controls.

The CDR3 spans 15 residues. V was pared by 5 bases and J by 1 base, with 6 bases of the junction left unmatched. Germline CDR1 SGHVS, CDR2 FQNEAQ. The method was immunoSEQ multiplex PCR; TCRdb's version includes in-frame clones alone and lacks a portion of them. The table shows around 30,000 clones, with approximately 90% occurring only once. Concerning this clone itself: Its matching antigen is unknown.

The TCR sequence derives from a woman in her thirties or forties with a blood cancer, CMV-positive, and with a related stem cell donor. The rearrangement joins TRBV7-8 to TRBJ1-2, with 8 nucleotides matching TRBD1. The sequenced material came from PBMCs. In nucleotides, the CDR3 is TGTGCCAGCAGCCGACAGGGGCTCGATAACTATGGCTACACCTTC. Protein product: CASSRQGLDNYGYTF.